Included here is one TCR beta chain sequence, with context. This sample is part of a study of Ad26.COV2.S vaccination and SARS-CoV-2 variants. Sequenced by immunoSEQ multiplex PCR; TCRdb stores in-frame clones only, minus some. The sample records around 450,000 clones, approximately 89% being singletons. Treatment given: 15 to 20 received Ad26.COV2.S at low or high dose, single or two shots; about 5 received placebo; per-sample allocation not given. The samples were gathered on day 63 after the first injection of vaccine or placebo. CDR1 SGHTA and CDR2 FQGNSA come from the germline V gene. The CDR3 loop spans 15 amino acids.

The chain employs TRBV7-2 and TRBJ2-7; the match to TRBD1 covers 10 bases. Specimen: peripheral blood, collected in a trial of Ad26.COV2.S vaccine versus placebo. This receptor was obtained from a person between 18 and 60 years old who received the Ad26.COV2.S COVID-19 vaccine or a placebo. The CDR3 DNA reads TGTGCCAGCAGCCTAGCCCCGACAGGGGGCTTCGAGCAGTACGTC. As protein: CASSLAPTGGFEQYV.